This TCR beta chain was captured in a study of shared clonotypes between healthy human individuals. Findings and limits, study-wide: Clonotype sharing across donors was expected to vary with sequencing depth.

Germline V CDR1 and CDR2: SNHLY, FYNNEI. CDR3 size: 13 residues. The V end lost 1 base, the J end lost 3 bases, and 4 bases lay between the germline ends. As for this clone: Its antigen remains unidentified.

The assay was immunoSEQ multiplex PCR, and TCRdb's table has in-frame clones only and misses some. Here the sample spans more than 2 million clones, about 95% being singletons. Cells designated naive CD8 were CD45RO-negative and were positively selected for CCR7, with terminally differentiated effector memory CD45RA+ cells excluded. Material for sequencing was naive CD8+ T cells sorted from blood. The chain combines TRBV2 with TRBJ1-5; D unresolved. The sequence derives from a man younger than 35 in good health. CDR3 DNA: TGTGCCAGCAGTGAAGTTTCCAATCAGCCCCAGCATTTT. It translates to CASSEVSNQPQHF. Full variable domain (outside the CDR3, taken from reference TRBV2 and TRBJ1-5): EPEVTQTPSHQVTQMGQEVILRCVPISNHLYFYWYRQILGQKVEFLVSFYNNEISEKSEIFDDQFSVERPDGSNFTLKIRSTKLEDSAMYFCASSEVSNQPQHFGDGTRLSIL.